These 22 T cell receptor beta chains share one sample of origin, sequenced in a study of identical twins. One entry per CDR3 protein, called by TCRdb with MiXCR from the 5' RACE reads. The profile shows about 530,000 distinct CDR3 sequences, approximately 20% of them singletons. The data also belong to a second study, concerning yellow fever vaccine responses in identical twins.

Specimen: CD4+ T cells sorted from blood. These receptors came from a woman between 18 and 29 years old in good health.

This clonotype appeared a few times. This chain connects TRBV5-1 to TRBJ1-1; D remains ambiguous. This CDR3 has 15 residues. Trimming left V 1 base short and J 2 bases short, with 12 bases between. The germline gives CDR1 SGHRS, CDR2 YFSETQ. In DNA form, the CDR3 reads TGCGCCAGCAGCTTGTCTTGCACTGTAAACACTGAAGCTTTCTTT. Translation gives CASSLSCTVNTEAFF. The variable domain in full, completed from reference TRBV5-1 and TRBJ1-1, reads KAGVTQTPRYLIKTRGQQVTLSCSPISGHRSVSWYQQTPGQGLQFLFEYFSETQRNKGNFPGRFSGRQFSNSRSEMNVSTLELGDSALYLCASSLSCTVNTEAFFGQGTRLTVV.

This clonotype was observed at least ten times. V and J are TRBV12-3 or TRBV12-4 and TRBJ1-6; possibly TRBD1 for D (5 bases). The germline V and J ends were trimmed by 2 bases and 5 bases, with 7 bases remaining between them. The CDR3 extends over 14 amino acids. This CDR3 is CASSLSRDNSPLHF. CDR3 DNA sequence: TGTGCCAGCAGTTTATCCAGGGATAATTCACCCCTCCACTTT.

The V gene is TRBV7-9, the J gene TRBJ1-1; D gene ambiguous. Germline CDR1 reads SEHNR; CDR2 reads FQNEAQ (reference sequence). The CDR3 totals 16 residues. Deletions cut 2 bases from V and 1 base from J, with 14 bases between. The CDR3 is CASSLTRGSGNTEAFF. Written as DNA, the CDR3 is TGTGCCAGCAGCTTAACGCGTGGTAGTGGGAACACTGAAGCTTTCTTT.

This clonotype was seen more than once but under ten times. The chain uses TRBV13 and TRBJ2-2; unclear D gene. From germline, CDR1 is PRHDT and CDR2 FYEKMQ (reference sequence). The V and J ends lost 2 bases and 0 bases respectively, with 10 bases between them. This CDR3 is 16 amino acids long. CDR3 protein: CASSLSHLTNTGELFF. The CDR3 region has the DNA TGTGCCAGCAGCTTATCCCATCTAACGAACACCGGGGAGCTGTTTTTT.

In this sample, this clonotype turned up a few times. The chain uses TRBV7-2 and TRBJ2-1; 9 nucleotides agree with TRBD2. J lost 4 bases, V lost 2 bases, and 6 bases had no gene match. The CDR3 is 16 residues long. Germline V lookup: CDR1 SGHTA, CDR2 FQGNSA. The CDR3 bases are TGTGCCAGCAGCTTACAGGGCGGGGGGGCTTACAATGAGCAGTTCTTC. Its protein is CASSLQGGGAYNEQFF.

This CDR3 reads CASSAGGAKNIQYF. In nucleotides, the CDR3 is TGTGCCAGTAGTGCGGGTGGAGCCAAAAACATTCAGTACTTC. The rearrangement joins TRBV19 to TRBJ2-4, with D perhaps matching TRBD2 (5 bases). CDR1 and CDR2 (germline): LNHDA, SQIVND (reference sequence). This CDR3 contains 14 residues. Trimming stripped 5 bases from V and 0 bases from J, with 8 bases between.

V and J are TRBV5-6 and TRBJ1-4; 8 bases align to TRBD1. Germline V gene lookup returns CDR1 SGHDT and CDR2 YYEEEE. Germline trimming cut 7 bases from V and 5 bases from J; bases unmatched to any gene: 4. The CDR3 is 13 residues long. The CDR3 DNA is TGTGCCAGCCGGGGACAGGAGAATGAAAAACTGTTTTTT. Translation gives CASRGQENEKLFF.

V gene TRBV9 combines with J gene TRBJ2-5; D is possibly TRBD2 (6 bases). V lost 6 bases to trimming and J lost 2 bases, with 17 bases between them. This CDR3 is built from 15 residues. The V gene's germline CDR1 is SGDLS and CDR2 YYNGEE. Here the CDR3 reads CASTAGPNAQETQYF. The CDR3 DNA follows: TGTGCCAGCACAGCGGGTCCGAACGCACAAGAGACCCAGTACTTC.

This clonotype occurred a few times. This rearrangement joins TRBV7-9 to TRBJ1-1, with TRBD1 as a possible D gene (5 bases). From germline, CDR1 is SEHNR and CDR2 FQNEAQ (reference sequence). The CDR3 runs to 15 residues. Trimming pared 4 bases from V and 4 bases from J, leaving 16 bases between. CDR3 nucleotides: TGTGCCAGCAGCTCCTCCTCCGGGGACCGCACTGAAGCTTTCTTT. Amino acids: CASSSSSGDRTEAFF.

The rearrangement joins TRBV7-8 to TRBJ2-1, with 14 bases lining up with TRBD2. Trimming removed 1 base from V and 8 bases from J; junction bases left unmatched: 4. CDR1 and CDR2 from the germline V gene are SGHVS and FQNEAQ. The CDR3 is made up of 16 amino acids. CDR3 sequence: CASSLGLAGGQDEQFF. In DNA, the CDR3 is TGTGCCAGCAGCTTAGGACTAGCGGGGGGGCAGGATGAGCAGTTCTTC.

J is TRBJ2-6 and V is TRBV29-1; D call uncertain. Germline V gene sequence: CDR1 SQVTM, CDR2 ANQGSEA. The CDR3 has 14 amino acids. V was clipped by 7 bases and J by 4 bases, with 14 bases between them. This CDR3 reads CSAAAAPGANVLTF. The CDR3, as DNA: TGCAGCGCCGCCGCCGCGCCAGGGGCCAACGTCCTGACTTTC.

This clonotype was recorded many times. The V call is TRBV6-1, the J call TRBJ1-1; D unclear. This CDR3 is 13 amino acids long. CDR1 is MNHNS, CDR2 SASEGT, per germline. V lost 6 bases and J 1 base, leaving 9 bases between the germline ends. CDR3 nucleotide sequence: TGTGCCAGCAGCCCCCGGTGGAACACTGAAGCTTTCTTT. It translates to CASSPRWNTEAFF.

This clonotype has a handful of counts. This chain uses TRBV5-1 with TRBJ2-7; unclear D gene. V was shortened by 4 bases and J by 0 bases, with 14 bases between the two germline ends. The CDR3 spans 15 residues. CDR1 SGHRS and CDR2 YFSETQ come from the germline V gene. The CDR3: CASSAFLGSSYEQYF. The CDR3 region has the DNA TGCGCCAGCAGCGCCTTTCTCGGCAGCTCCTACGAGCAGTACTTC.

In its sample, this clonotype was seen many times. CDR3: CASSLGDSPRGDQYF. In DNA, the CDR3 is TGTGCCAGCAGCCTTGGGGACAGCCCGCGTGGGGACCAGTACTTC. This chain uses TRBV7-2 with TRBJ2-5, with 7 bases that match TRBD1. Germline V gene lookup returns CDR1 SGHTA and CDR2 FQGNSA. The trim removed 5 bases at V and 10 bases at J, leaving 16 bases unmatched. There are 15 residues in the CDR3.

The V call is TRBV5-1, the J call TRBJ2-6, with D maybe TRBD1 (6 bases). The CDR3 is made up of 17 amino acids. The germline V gene has CDR1 SGHRS and CDR2 YFSETQ. The V and J ends lost 6 bases and 2 bases respectively, with 18 bases between them. CDR3: CASTSPGGGAGANVLTF. CDR3 DNA: TGCGCCAGCACCTCCCCTGGTGGGGGCGCTGGGGCCAACGTCCTGACTTTC. Variable domain in full (rest from reference TRBV5-1 and TRBJ2-6): KAGVTQTPRYLIKTRGQQVTLSCSPISGHRSVSWYQQTPGQGLQFLFEYFSETQRNKGNFPGRFSGRQFSNSRSEMNVSTLELGDSALYLCASTSPGGGAGANVLTFGAGSRLTVL.

The gene calls are TRBV5-1 and TRBJ1-4; TRBD1 matches 7 bases. CDR1 SGHRS and CDR2 YFSETQ come from the germline V gene. The CDR3 totals 18 residues. V was clipped by 4 bases and J by 0 bases; unmatched bases: 12. The CDR3 nucleotides are TGCGCCAGCAGCGCAGGGGGGCCACTTGGAGCAACTAATGAAAAACTGTTTTTT. As protein: CASSAGGPLGATNEKLFF.

The chain joins TRBV29-1 to TRBJ2-3; D gene uncertain. Germline lookup yields CDR1 SQVTM and CDR2 ANQGSEA. The CDR3 covers 13 residues. Trimming cost V 4 bases and J 2 bases, with 10 bases left between them. The CDR3 DNA sequence: TGCAGCGTTGGGAAGCGAGACACAGATACGCAGTATTTT. This gives the protein CSVGKRDTDTQYF.

The genes are TRBV7-6 and TRBJ2-7; TRBD1 matches at 7 bases. V was pared by 1 base and J by 1 base, with 7 bases of the junction left unmatched. The length of the CDR3 is 16 residues. CDR1 SGHVS and CDR2 FNYEAQ come from the germline V gene. The CDR3 loop is CASSLDEGAQSYEQYF. CDR3 coding DNA: TGTGCCAGCAGCTTAGACGAGGGGGCTCAATCCTACGAGCAGTACTTC.

The chain links TRBV5-1 to TRBJ2-3; D remains ambiguous. Germline loops: CDR1 SGHRS, CDR2 YFSETQ. The length of the CDR3 is 15 residues. V lost 3 bases and J lost 1, with 12 bases in between. CDR3 nucleotides: TGCGCCAGCAGCTCGGTAACGTGGGGCACAGATACGCAGTATTTT. It codes for CASSSVTWGTDTQYF. The full variable domain, completed using reference TRBV5-1 and TRBJ2-3, is KAGVTQTPRYLIKTRGQQVTLSCSPISGHRSVSWYQQTPGQGLQFLFEYFSETQRNKGNFPGRFSGRQFSNSRSEMNVSTLELGDSALYLCASSSVTWGTDTQYFGPGTRLTVL.

The chain employs TRBV19 and TRBJ2-1; 13 bases are a match to TRBD2. The V gene end was trimmed by 7 bases and the J gene end by 3 bases; junction bases not matched to a gene: 12. The CDR3 runs to 18 residues. Germline-derived CDR1 and CDR2 are LNHDA and SQIVND (reference sequence). Here the CDR3 DNA reads TGTGCCAGTAAAACCGGACTAGCGGGAGTGGGGGTCTACAATGAGCAGTTCTTC. It codes for CASKTGLAGVGVYNEQFF.

This chain links TRBV20-1 with TRBJ2-7, with D unclear. Germline V gene lookup returns CDR1 DFQATT and CDR2 SNEGSKA (reference sequence). The CDR3 runs to 11 residues. The V and J ends lost 1 base and 6 bases respectively, with 7 bases between them. The CDR3, as DNA: TGCAGTGCTAGAGGGGTAGGCGAGCAGTACTTC. It is translated as CSARGVGEQYF.

This chain links TRBV6-2 or TRBV6-3 with TRBJ1-5, with 8 nucleotides matching TRBD1. In germline, CDR1 is MNHEY, CDR2 SVGEGT. V lost 0 bases to trimming and J lost 0 bases; unmatched junction nucleotides: 16. The CDR3 runs to 21 residues. The DNA for the CDR3 is TGTGCCAGCAGTTACTCGAGGAAAACAGGGGGGCGCCTTTATAGCAATCAGCCCCAGCATTTT. Residues: CASSYSRKTGGRLYSNQPQHF.